This T cell receptor (beta chain) was captured in a study of Ad26.COV2.S vaccination and SARS-CoV-2 variants. Overall study: Vaccine-arm donor from the placebo-controlled COV1001 Ad26.COV2.S trial.

The treatment denotes: 19 received Ad26.COV2.S at low or high dose, single or two shots; a few received placebo; per-sample allocation not given. Samples were taken on day 63 after the first vaccine or placebo injection. Note on this clone: Its antigen is unidentified.

Study-wide points: Total T cell responses may have been underestimated by the TCR breadth and depth analyses. Reportedly, after vaccination the spike-specific CD8+ and CD4+ T cell responses displayed substantial breadth. People who got the vaccine or the placebo had similar non-spike TCR breadth.

The ends were cut back, 0 bases at V and 5 bases at J, with 11 bases in the middle. Germline V gives CDR1 MNHEY, CDR2 SVGAGI. The CDR3 totals 14 residues. Using immunoSEQ multiplex PCR, the repertoire was profiled, and TCRdb retains in-frame clones only, with some absent. The top ten hold more than 1.5% of the sample, which has 400,000 to 450,000 clones, approximately 92% seen once. The specimen comprised peripheral blood, sampled in a trial of Ad26.COV2.S vaccine versus placebo. The sequence came from a person aged 18 to 59 who received the Ad26.COV2.S COVID-19 vaccine or a placebo. The V gene is TRBV6-5, the J gene TRBJ2-7; D is uncertain. CDR3: CASSYSAGDDEQYF. The CDR3 DNA sequence: TGTGCCAGCAGTTACTCGGCTGGGGATGACGAGCAGTACTTC.